The 15 T cell receptor beta chains below were found in one sample sequenced in a study of human T cells and chemical hapten exposure. Regarding time point: pre-sensitization, week 0. As to treatment: therapeutic diphenylcyclopropenone sensitization with weekly scalp DPC. TCRdb re-called the RACE reads with MiXCR, one entry per CDR3 protein. The sample shows approximately 370,000 distinct CDR3 sequences, 5.5% of them seen only once. Sequenced material: whole blood, taken in connection with sensitization to the hapten diphenylcyclopropenone (DPC). The receptors originated from a young woman with alopecia areata. Some clones in this sample may be carry-over from other donors' samples.

A few counts support this clonotype. V is TRBV4-2 and J is TRBJ2-7; 9 bases map to TRBD2. The ends lost 4 bases at V and 3 bases at J; junction bases unmatched: 4. Germline V gene sequence: CDR1 LGHNA, CDR2 YNFKEQ. This CDR3 region has 14 residues. CDR3 in amino acids: CASSRQRGDYEQYF. The DNA for the CDR3 is TGTGCCAGCAGCCGCCAGCGGGGGGACTACGAGCAGTACTTC.

This clonotype was counted a few times. The rearrangement uses TRBV3-1 and TRBJ1-1, with TRBD1 matching over 9 bases. Trimming removed 4 bases from V and 7 bases from J; junction bases left unmatched: 13. CDR1 LGHDT and CDR2 YNNKEL come from the germline V gene (reference sequence). There are 16 residues in the CDR3. CDR3: CASSPFDRGGKIEAFF. CDR3 bases: TGTGCCAGCAGCCCCTTCGACAGGGGGGGAAAGATTGAAGCTTTCTTT.

This clonotype has ten or more counts. The chain is built from TRBV6-5 and TRBJ2-2, with 10 bases fitting TRBD2. Germline CDR1 is MNHEY and CDR2 is SVGAGI. CDR3 size: 16 residues. V shed 0 bases and J 7 bases; nucleotides not matched to a gene: 5. The CDR3 spells CASSYSSGGVVGELFF. The CDR3 DNA reads as TGTGCCAGCAGTTACTCGAGCGGGGGGGTTGTCGGGGAGCTGTTTTTT.

In DNA, the CDR3 is TGTGCCAGCAGCTGGGCGGCAAATGTCTATGGCTACACCTTC. Translating gives CASSWAANVYGYTF. V and J are TRBV5-6 and TRBJ1-2; D not resolved. CDR3 length: 14 residues. Trimming took off 3 bases at V and 4 bases at J, with 13 bases between the two ends. Germline CDR1 and CDR2: SGHDT and YYEEEE. The full variable domain, its missing parts supplied by reference TRBV5-6 and TRBJ1-2, is DAGVTQSPTHLIKTRGQQVTLRCSPKSGHDTVSWYQQALGQGPQFIFQYYEEEERQRGNFPDRFSGHQFPNYSSELNVNALLLGDSALYLCASSWAANVYGYTFGSGTRLTVV.

The chain links TRBV15 to TRBJ1-3; no firm D call. The CDR3 has 13 amino acids. CDR1 LNHNV and CDR2 YYDKDF come from the germline V gene (reference sequence). The ends were cut back, 1 base at V and 6 bases at J, with 7 bases in the middle. Here the CDR3 DNA reads TGTGCCACCAGCAGAGTAGGAATAAACACCATATATTTT. Translating gives CATSRVGINTIYF.

There are many counts of this clonotype. The chain uses TRBV9 and TRBJ2-3; D remains ambiguous. Germline values: CDR1 SGDLS, CDR2 YYNGEE. CDR3 size: 13 residues. V lost 2 bases to trimming and J lost 0 bases, with 4 bases between them. CDR3 DNA: TGTGCCAGCAGCGTGACCAGCACAGATACGCAGTATTTT. It specifies CASSVTSTDTQYF.

The chain recombines TRBV27 with TRBJ2-7; D is tentatively TRBD1 or TRBD2 (5 bases each). This CDR3 contains 13 residues. V lost 3 bases and J lost 5, with 11 bases in between. CDR1 MNHEY and CDR2 SMNVEV come from the germline V gene (reference sequence). CDR3 region: CASSFLRGNEQYF. In DNA, the CDR3 is TGTGCCAGCAGTTTTTTGAGGGGCAACGAGCAGTACTTC.

In this sample, this clonotype turned up a few times. The rearrangement joins TRBV12-3 or TRBV12-4 to TRBJ2-1, with 9 bases matching TRBD2. CDR3 length: 14 amino acids. Unmatched junction bases numbered 4, after V lost 3 bases and J lost 7 bases. The CDR3 DNA reads TGTGCCAGCAGTTTGAAGCGGGGGGATAATGAGCAGTTCTTC. Encoded protein: CASSLKRGDNEQFF.

This clonotype appeared a few times. The chain joins TRBV5-6 to TRBJ2-4; no definite D call. V gave up 5 bases and J gave up 7 bases, with 19 bases separating them. The CDR3 is made up of 15 amino acids. CDR1 and CDR2 from the germline V gene are SGHDT and YYEEEE. CDR3 nucleotide sequence: TGTGCCAGCAGTCGTATGGAGACGGAATGGAACATTCAGTACTTC. It specifies CASSRMETEWNIQYF.

Only a few counts were recorded for this clonotype. The V call is TRBV20-1, the J call TRBJ2-3; TRBD2 agrees at 7 bases. There are 10 residues in the CDR3. Per the germline V gene, CDR1 is DFQATT and CDR2 is SNEGSKA (reference sequence). V shed 3 bases, J shed 9 bases, and the junction held 0 bases outside the gene matches. The CDR3 nucleotides read TGCAGTGCTAGCGGGGGGACGCAGTATTTT. Amino acid sequence: CSASGGTQYF.

This clonotype was seen many times. The chain recombines TRBV28 with TRBJ1-4; 7 nucleotides align to TRBD1. Germline CDR1 and CDR2: MDHEN and SYDVKM. After removal of 7 bases from V and 7 bases from J, the junction contained 9 bases not matched to a gene. The CDR3 has 14 amino acids. This chain's CDR3 is CASTWDSRGEKLFF. CDR3 nucleotide sequence: TGTGCCAGCACCTGGGACAGTCGAGGTGAAAAACTGTTTTTT.

This clonotype was counted ten times or more. The chain employs TRBV3-1 and TRBJ2-3, with unresolved D. This CDR3 is 17 amino acids long. Between the trimmed V and J ends, which lost 0 bases and 4 bases, there was a span of 17 bases. Germline CDR1 is LGHDT and CDR2 is YNNKEL (reference sequence). CDR3: CASSQEGSARLPDTQYF. DNA of the CDR3: TGTGCCAGCAGCCAAGAAGGTTCGGCCAGGCTCCCAGATACGCAGTATTTT.

The chain is built from TRBV9 and TRBJ2-3, with 11 positions matching TRBD2. The CDR3 loop spans 15 amino acids. Germline CDR1 and CDR2: SGDLS and YYNGEE. The trim removed 3 bases at V and 5 bases at J, leaving 5 bases unmatched. The CDR3 DNA follows: TGTGCCAGCAGCGCGGGACTAGCGGACCTAGATACGCAGTATTTT. Translating it yields CASSAGLADLDTQYF.

This clonotype was counted ten times or more. The gene calls are TRBV6-2 or TRBV6-3 and TRBJ1-5; D is uncertain. Germline V gene sequence: CDR1 MNHEY, CDR2 SVGEGT. Deletions cut 9 bases from V and 6 bases from J, with 15 bases between. The CDR3 consists of 13 residues. CDR3 residues: CARLSGVGQPQHF. CDR3 DNA: TGTGCCAGACTATCCGGGGTCGGTCAGCCCCAGCATTTT.

The rearrangement links TRBV5-1 to TRBJ1-2, with D unresolved. Trimming pared 4 bases from V and 4 bases from J, leaving 20 bases between. The germline V gene encodes CDR1 SGHRS and CDR2 YFSETQ. The CDR3 is 16 amino acids. As DNA, the CDR3 is TGCGCCAGCAGCCCGCCAGCCGAAGGAGGTTCCTATGGCTACACCTTC. Translated, it gives CASSPPAEGGSYGYTF. The whole variable domain, filled in from reference TRBV5-1 and TRBJ1-2, reads KAGVTQTPRYLIKTRGQQVTLSCSPISGHRSVSWYQQTPGQGLQFLFEYFSETQRNKGNFPGRFSGRQFSNSRSEMNVSTLELGDSALYLCASSPPAEGGSYGYTFGSGTRLTVV.